This record concerns one T cell receptor beta chain sequence. Its antigen remains undetermined. No base quality information exists; no much larger clone differs at one position. Trimming at the junction amounts to 5 bases on V and 0 bases on J, and the germline ends lie 16 bases apart. Inclusive of the bounding cysteine and phenylalanine, the CDR3 is 16 residues long. The only DNA kept is the CDR3, 48 bases in frame from the first base. The germline V gene sets CDR1 to SGHTA and CDR2 to FQGNSA. This record belongs to a study of blood T cell repertoires in COVID-19 (dated by TCRdb to 2019 to 2021). Turning to the overall study: The collaborator samples originated in the United States, Italy and Spain and spanned the acute and convalescent phases of COVID-19. A freely available public database, intended as a resource for researchers studying the immune response to SARS-CoV-2, is where the repertoires were released. Where available, HLA class I and class II types were taken from metadata supplied by the sample provider and were not determined by assay-based typing. Sample metadata almost always included a de-identified subject ID, COVID-19 status, age in years and sex. The material from the prospective study consisted of cDNA or gDNA derived from T cells, B-cell-depleted T cells, or PBMCs. Subjects who had been exposed to COVID-19, were actively infected with it, or had recovered from it provided the deeply sampled blood TCRbeta repertoires that made up the dataset. Samples were obtained from the ongoing ImmuneRACE study (first 160 participants) and from about 1,300 subjects provided by 6 global collaborators.

One collaborating source in Seattle enrolled patients while the patients were actively infected and followed the patients over time throughout the course of disease. The collaborating institutions used their own protocols to collect whole blood in K2EDTA tubes. For TCRbeta analysis, collaborators shipped samples in one of three forms: frozen whole blood, isolated PBMCs, or DNA extracted from either of those sample types. Findings and caveats that apply to the study as a whole: The amount of clinical and demographic metadata varied by source and participant and was provided uncurated.

The immunoSEQ Assay, a bias-controlled multiplex PCR, was used to amplify TCRbeta CDR3 regions from genomic DNA. Processing in the source paper ran as follows. Nucleated cell counts per sample were estimated from amplification of reference gene primers within the assay. To quantify the absolute abundance of each unique TCRbeta CDR3 rearrangement, sequence reads were collapsed and filtered. Productive Simpson clonality was computed per sample as the square root of Simpson's diversity index over productive rearrangements. The table was pulled from immuneACCESS by TCRdb, which kept in-frame rearrangements only. Such tables lose some clones; where checked, under half of the loss comes from unresolved V genes, and the rest has no known cause. From that table come the V and J calls and clone size; the DNA was used to work out D and trimming. The sample table lists 250,000 to 350,000 clones, about 88% of them with a count of one. Jointly, the top ten make up more than 1.2% of the sample.

The TCR comes from a human donor with COVID-19, enrolled during active disease. The donor label of this sample is uncertain. Sample: peripheral blood. The chain links TRBV7-2 with TRBJ1-1; D gene: possibly TRBD1, on 5 matching bases. The CDR3 in this case is CASSVVGGVMNTEAFF. The DNA reads TGTGCCAGCAGCGTAGTGGGGGGGGTAATGAACACTGAAGCTTTCTTT.